The 26 T cell receptor beta chains reported below all come from one sample, sequenced in a study of cytomegalovirus exposure and HLA in healthy donors. Researchers ran the PCR with 60 Vbeta and 13 Jbeta primers. Assay: immunoSEQ multiplex PCR; the TCRdb copy retains only in-frame clones and omits some. The repertoire holds about 160,000 clones, 75% to 90% seen once, with approximately 2% in the top ten. Source material: PBMCs. The receptor source for this set is a woman between 18 and 30 years old in good health and CMV-seronegative.

This sequence joins TRBV28 and TRBJ1-1; no definite D call. CDR3 length: 14 amino acids. The germline gives CDR1 MDHEN, CDR2 SYDVKM. The V end was cut by 7 bases, the J end by 4 bases, with 16 bases between. As DNA, the CDR3 is TGTGCCAGCACTCCCGGCGGGGTTTCCACTGAAGCTTTCTTT. Its protein product is CASTPGGVSTEAFF.

Details on this clone: The same CDR3 can be traced to other DNA sequences in this sample. The chain links TRBV5-1 to TRBJ1-1; 7 bases are a match to TRBD1. V dropped 4 bases and J dropped 2; count of bases not matched to a gene: 8. The CDR3 is 15 residues long. Germline V gene sequence: CDR1 SGHRS, CDR2 YFSETQ. The CDR3: CASSPWTGANTEAFF. The CDR3 region has the DNA TGCGCCAGCAGCCCCTGGACAGGCGCAAACACTGAAGCTTTCTTT.

This chain links TRBV7-3 with TRBJ1-2, with TRBD1 as a possible D gene (6 bases). The germline CDR1 and CDR2 sequences are SGHTA and FQGTGA. CDR3 length: 16 amino acids. V lost 3 bases to trimming and J lost 2 bases, with 16 bases between them. CDR3 amino acids: CASSFDGGAKNYGYTF. CDR3 in DNA: TGTGCCAGCAGCTTTGATGGGGGCGCAAAGAACTATGGCTACACCTTC.

The J gene is TRBJ1-5, the V gene TRBV19, with 8 bases identical to TRBD1. The CDR3 has 15 residues. Losses at the gene ends were 7 bases for V and 4 bases for J; bases not matched to a gene: 9. The germline gives CDR1 LNHDA, CDR2 SQIVND (reference sequence). This CDR3 reads CASTRAGQANQPQHF. CDR3 coding DNA: TGTGCCAGTACCCGAGCGGGACAGGCGAATCAGCCCCAGCATTTT.

The gene calls are TRBV5-4 and TRBJ1-6; 10 bases agree with TRBD1. The CDR3 is made up of 15 amino acids. V lost 4 bases, J lost 10 bases, and 8 bases stayed unmatched. CDR1 is SGHNT, CDR2 YYREEE, per germline (reference sequence). The CDR3 DNA sequence: TGTGCCAGCAGCCGAACCGGGACAGGGGTCTCACCCCTCCACTTT. This sequence encodes CASSRTGTGVSPLHF.

This clone was picked up a small number of times. J is TRBJ2-1 and V is TRBV29-1, with D hard to call. This CDR3 has 13 amino acids. Germline CDR1 is SQVTM and CDR2 is ANQGSEA. Trimming shortened V by 2 bases and J by 4 bases, and 9 bases separated the two germline ends. The CDR3 bases are TGCAGCGTTGAACCCCTGAGGTACAATGAGCAGTTCTTC. It translates to CSVEPLRYNEQFF.

This rearrangement joins TRBV7-2 to TRBJ1-1, with 7 bases fitting TRBD1. The CDR3 is 14 residues long. The germline V gene encodes CDR1 SGHTA and CDR2 FQGNSA. The V and J ends lost 5 bases and 3 bases, in that order; junction bases with no gene match: 6. DNA of the CDR3: TGTGCCAGCAGCCCACAGGGGAGCGACACTGAAGCTTTCTTT. Its translation is CASSPQGSDTEAFF. The full variable domain, completed using reference TRBV7-2 and TRBJ1-1, is GAGVSQSPSNKVTEKGKDVELRCDPISGHTALYWYRQSLGQGLEFLIYFQGNSAPDKSGLPSDRFSAERTGGSVSTLTIQRTQQEDSAVYLCASSPQGSDTEAFFGQGTRLTVV.

The gene calls are TRBV6-1 and TRBJ1-1, with D possibly matching TRBD1 (6 bases). V was trimmed by 6 bases and J by 4 bases, leaving 18 bases between them. This CDR3 spans 15 amino acids. In germline, CDR1 is MNHNS, CDR2 SASEGT. The CDR3 DNA is TGTGCCAGCAGCTACGATCGGGGGGCCGGCACTGAAGCTTTCTTT. Protein: CASSYDRGAGTEAFF.

This clone was recorded a few times. V and J are TRBV6-5 and TRBJ1-2; no firm D call. The CDR3 extends over 13 amino acids. CDR1 is MNHEY and CDR2 is SVGAGI in the germline V gene. Deletions cut 5 bases from V and 1 base from J, with 8 bases between. The CDR3 spells CASSELGNYGYTF. CDR3 coding DNA: TGTGCCAGCAGTGAGCTTGGTAACTATGGCTACACCTTC.

This clone was seen a single time. The J gene is TRBJ2-7, the V gene TRBV6-5; D is perhaps TRBD2 (6 bases). Germline-derived CDR1 and CDR2 are MNHEY and SVGAGI. The CDR3 runs to 13 residues. V lost 6 bases, J lost 5 bases, and 14 bases lay in between. CDR3 nucleotides: TGTGCCAGCAGGCGGGACGGGGTAGACGAGCAGTACTTC. This encodes CASRRDGVDEQYF.

The V call is TRBV18, the J call TRBJ2-7, with D perhaps TRBD1 (6 bases). Trimming removed 6 bases at V and 0 bases at J, with 12 bases between. This CDR3 spans 14 amino acids. Germline V gene lookup returns CDR1 KGHSH and CDR2 LQKENI. The CDR3 here is CASSHNRDSYEQYF. DNA of the CDR3: TGTGCCAGCTCTCACAACAGGGACTCCTACGAGCAGTACTTC.

This rearrangement joins TRBV5-6 to TRBJ2-5; 11 nucleotides match TRBD1. V was clipped by 4 bases and J by 1 base; unmatched bases: 6. Germline V gene data show CDR1 as SGHDT and CDR2 as YYEEEE. The CDR3 spans 16 residues. Written as DNA, the CDR3 is TGTGCCAGCAGCGAAACCGGGACAGGGGGCCAAGAGACCCAGTACTTC. Its protein product is CASSETGTGGQETQYF.

This clone appeared a single time. CDR3 amino acids: CASSLVGGSTDTQYF. In nucleotides, the CDR3 is TGTGCCAGCAGCTTGGTTGGGGGCAGCACAGATACGCAGTATTTT. V usage is TRBV5-4 and J usage is TRBJ2-3, with D possibly being TRBD1 (6 bases). Germline V CDR1 and CDR2: SGHNT, YYREEE (reference sequence). V was pared by 0 bases and J by 0 bases, with 8 bases between. CDR3 length: 15 residues.

This chain links TRBV2 with TRBJ1-1; possible D gene TRBD1, 5 bases. Germline V gene data show CDR1 as SNHLY and CDR2 as FYNNEI. V was shortened by 7 bases and J by 1 base, with 16 bases between the two germline ends. The CDR3 length is 15 residues. DNA for the CDR3: TGTGCCAGCATTATCGAGACAGCCCGGAACACTGAAGCTTTCTTT. This encodes CASIIETARNTEAFF.

The gene calls are TRBV20-1 and TRBJ1-2; maybe TRBD1 (6 bases). CDR3 length: 11 amino acids. Trimming took 7 bases from V and 8 from J, leaving 14 bases between them. The V gene's germline CDR1 is DFQATT and CDR2 SNEGSKA (reference sequence). This CDR3 is CSGRQGSGYTF. DNA for the CDR3: TGCAGTGGAAGGCAGGGGAGCGGCTACACCTTC.

This clone was found a few times. The V and J genes are TRBV18 and TRBJ1-1; a weak D match, TRBD1 (5 bases). Germline CDR1 is KGHSH and CDR2 is LQKENI. There are 16 residues in the CDR3. V shed 3 bases and J shed 4 bases, with 18 bases lying between them. CDR3: CASSPGLPGWVTEAFF. The CDR3 DNA reads TGTGCCAGCTCACCGGGACTGCCGGGGTGGGTCACTGAAGCTTTCTTT. The whole variable domain, filled in from reference TRBV18 and TRBJ1-1, reads NAGVMQNPRHLVRRRGQEARLRCSPMKGHSHVYWYRQLPEEGLKFMVYLQKENIIDESGMPKERFSAEFPKEGPSILRIQQVVRGDSAAYFCASSPGLPGWVTEAFFGQGTRLTVV.

In this sample, this clone turned up once. The chain couples TRBV11-2 to TRBJ1-2; possibly TRBD1 for D (5 bases). This CDR3 contains 13 residues. V dropped 3 bases and J dropped 8 bases, with 13 bases sitting between them. The V gene's germline CDR1 is SGHAT and CDR2 FQNNGV. The CDR3 nucleotides are TGTGCCAGCAGCTTCACGGGGGGTTACGGCTACACCTTC. It specifies CASSFTGGYGYTF.

The chain recombines TRBV5-1 with TRBJ2-6; 9 bases line up with TRBD1. Germline CDR1 SGHRS, CDR2 YFSETQ. The CDR3 has 15 amino acids. With 5 bases clipped from V and 1 base from J, the junction kept 1 base outside the gene matches. CDR3 amino acids: CASRQGASGANVLTF. CDR3 DNA: TGCGCCAGCAGACAGGGGGCGTCTGGGGCCAACGTCCTGACTTTC. Variable domain in full (rest from reference TRBV5-1 and TRBJ2-6): KAGVTQTPRYLIKTRGQQVTLSCSPISGHRSVSWYQQTPGQGLQFLFEYFSETQRNKGNFPGRFSGRQFSNSRSEMNVSTLELGDSALYLCASRQGASGANVLTFGAGSRLTVL.

This rearrangement joins TRBV6-6 to TRBJ2-5, with TRBD1 matching 10 bases. The CDR3 is 15 amino acids. Germline V gene lookup returns CDR1 MNHNY and CDR2 SVGAGI (reference sequence). Losses at the gene ends were 5 bases for V and 7 bases for J; bases not matched to a gene: 10. The DNA of the CDR3 is TGTGCCAGCAGTCCTCACGGGGACAGGGGAGGGACCCAGTACTTC. This gives the protein CASSPHGDRGGTQYF.

The chain couples TRBV5-1 to TRBJ2-3, with 8 bases matching TRBD1. Looked up from germline, CDR1 is SGHRS and CDR2 is YFSETQ. This CDR3 spans 14 amino acids. V shed 4 bases, J shed 8 bases, and the junction held 9 bases outside the gene matches. This chain's CDR3 is CASSPGQGRGTQYF. The CDR3 DNA sequence: TGCGCCAGCAGCCCCGGACAGGGCCGCGGTACGCAGTATTTT.

V usage is TRBV5-6 and J usage is TRBJ2-4; D remains ambiguous. V was trimmed by 5 bases and J by 0 bases, leaving 15 bases between them. The CDR3 has 16 residues. Germline-derived CDR1 and CDR2 are SGHDT and YYEEEE. CDR3 residues: CASSTTVKLAKNIQYF. The DNA of the CDR3 is TGTGCCAGCAGTACAACAGTGAAACTAGCCAAAAACATTCAGTACTTC.

V and J are TRBV30 and TRBJ2-2; tentative D call: TRBD2 (5 bases). The germline CDR1 and CDR2 sequences are GTSNPN and SVGIG (reference sequence). Trimming took off 4 bases at V and 6 bases at J, with 9 bases between the two ends. This CDR3 is built from 12 residues. The DNA for the CDR3 is TGTGCCTGGACCCTGGGAGCCGGGGAGCTGTTTTTT. This codes for CAWTLGAGELFF.

The chain links TRBV4-2 to TRBJ2-1; weak D call: TRBD2 (6 bases). The CDR3 is 16 residues long. In germline, CDR1 is LGHNA, CDR2 YNFKEQ. V lost 3 bases to trimming and J lost 0 bases, with 12 bases between them. CDR3 region: CASSQAWGDSYNEQFF. The CDR3 region has the DNA TGTGCCAGCAGCCAGGCCTGGGGGGACTCCTACAATGAGCAGTTCTTC.

The chain joins TRBV7-2 to TRBJ2-7; 7 bases match TRBD2. The germline V gene has CDR1 SGHTA and CDR2 FQGNSA. Trimming removed 1 base from V and 6 bases from J; junction bases left unmatched: 12. The CDR3 is 16 residues long. The CDR3 DNA reads TGTGCCAGCAGCTTAGTTGGAAGTCGGACTAGTACCGAGCAGTACTTC. Residues: CASSLVGSRTSTEQYF.

In DNA form, the CDR3 reads TGTGCCAGCAGCGTAGCGATAATGGGGGGACCCCAGTTCTTC. Translating gives CASSVAIMGGPQFF. The V gene is TRBV9, the J gene TRBJ2-1; the D gene is possibly TRBD2 (6 bases). V was clipped by 0 bases and J by 13 bases, with 17 bases between them. Germline-derived CDR1 and CDR2 are SGDLS and YYNGEE. CDR3 length: 14 residues.

This clone has a handful of counts. The chain combines TRBV15 with TRBJ1-1; tentatively, D is TRBD1 (6 bases). Germline V gene data show CDR1 as LNHNV and CDR2 as YYDKDF (reference sequence). This CDR3 contains 15 residues. Between the trimmed V and J ends, which lost 2 bases and 1 base, there was a span of 11 bases. The CDR3 protein is CATSRPATGNTEAFF. The DNA for the CDR3 is TGTGCCACCAGCAGACCCGCGACAGGGAACACTGAAGCTTTCTTT.